Given below is one TCR beta chain in context. The record originates from a study of shared clonotypes between healthy human individuals. Here immunoSEQ multiplex PCR was the method, and the copy in TCRdb shows in-frame clones only, minus some. The sample shows fewer than 650,000 clones, over 60% of them seen only once. Trimming shortened V by 0 bases and J by 3 bases, and 9 bases separated the two germline ends. The CDR3 extends over 14 amino acids. Germline V gene lookup returns CDR1 SGHTA and CDR2 FQGNSA. The sequence derives from a woman in her 40s in good health. Some clones in this sample may be carry-over from other donors' samples. The V call is TRBV7-2, the J call TRBJ2-7; D gene unclear. Sequencing was performed on PBMCs. The CDR3: CASSLATPIYEQYF. The DNA of the CDR3 is TGTGCCAGCAGCTTAGCCACACCCATCTACGAGCAGTACTTC.